Each of the 24 T cell receptor beta chains below was sequenced from the same sample in a study of shared clonotypes between healthy human individuals. Generated by immunoSEQ multiplex PCR, the TCRdb table keeps only in-frame clones and is missing some. The top ten clones hold 0.36% of a sample with 2 million to 3 million clones, roughly 93% of them seen once. The sequenced sample was naive CD4+ T cells from PBMCs. The subset was: CD45RA+ positively selected. Receptors originate from a young man in good health. Some clones in this sample may be carry-over from other donors' samples.

About this clone itself: The sample holds other DNA sequences that translate to the same CDR3. The rearrangement joins TRBV19 to TRBJ1-2; tentatively, D is TRBD1 (5 bases). This CDR3 contains 12 residues. The germline V gene encodes CDR1 LNHDA and CDR2 SQIVND (reference sequence). Trimming pared 5 bases from V and 4 bases from J, leaving 8 bases between. The CDR3 loop is CASSDRPYGYTF. In nucleotides, the CDR3 is TGTGCCAGTAGTGACAGACCCTATGGCTACACCTTC.

The chain links TRBV5-4 to TRBJ2-7; D not certain. In germline, CDR1 is SGHNT, CDR2 YYREEE (reference sequence). The CDR3 runs 15 residues. V was shortened by 0 bases and J by 4 bases, with 14 bases between the two germline ends. The DNA of the CDR3 is TGTGCCAGCAGCTTGGGTGGGAAGGCGTGGTACGAGCAGTACTTC. This translates into CASSLGGKAWYEQYF.

The V gene is TRBV27, the J gene TRBJ1-5, with TRBD1 identical over 7 bases. The CDR3 consists of 15 residues. With V trimmed by 2 bases and J by 6 bases, 7 bases remained unmatched. CDR1 is MNHEY and CDR2 is SMNVEV in the germline V gene (reference sequence). CDR3 DNA: TGTGCCAGCAGTTTAAGACAGGGAGTGAGTCAGCCCCAGCATTTT. Residues: CASSLRQGVSQPQHF.

The rearrangement joins TRBV4-2 to TRBJ2-5; D remains unclear. V was shortened by 1 base and J by 9 bases, with 9 bases between the two germline ends. CDR1 and CDR2 from the germline V gene are LGHNA and YNFKEQ. This CDR3 spans 12 amino acids. CDR3 loop: CASSQVETAQYF. The CDR3 region has the DNA TGTGCCAGCAGCCAAGTTGAGACGGCCCAGTACTTC.

This clone was seen more than once but under ten times. The genes are TRBV7-9 and TRBJ2-2; no firm D call. V shed 7 bases and J shed 7 bases, with 7 bases lying between them. CDR1 and CDR2 from the germline V gene are SEHNR and FQNEAQ (reference sequence). CDR3 length: 11 amino acids. The CDR3 is CASTGYGELFF. Written as DNA, the CDR3 is TGTGCCAGCACCGGATACGGGGAGCTGTTTTTT.

This sequence joins TRBV28 and TRBJ2-1; 11 positions match TRBD2. V lost 3 bases, J lost 1 base, and 5 bases stayed unmatched. There are 17 residues in the CDR3. Germline V gene sequence: CDR1 MDHEN, CDR2 SYDVKM. The CDR3 region has the DNA TGTGCCAGCAGTTTTAGCGGGAGGGGTCCTTCCTACAATGAGCAGTTCTTC. Residues: CASSFSGRGPSYNEQFF.

V is TRBV9 and J is TRBJ1-4; D gene ambiguous. The CDR3 length is 15 residues. Deletions cut 0 bases from V and 8 bases from J, with 14 bases between. CDR1 is SGDLS and CDR2 is YYNGEE in the germline V gene. The CDR3 here is CASSVGVSAWEKLFF. The CDR3 DNA sequence: TGTGCCAGCAGCGTAGGGGTTTCGGCGTGGGAAAAACTGTTTTTT.

The chain couples TRBV29-1 to TRBJ2-5; 12 nucleotides line up with TRBD1. This CDR3 has 14 residues. V trimming: 4 bases; J trimming: 6 bases; junction bases outside the gene matches: 6. Germline loops: CDR1 SQVTM, CDR2 ANQGSEA. CDR3 protein: CSVGPGQGAKTQYF. CDR3 nucleotide sequence: TGCAGCGTTGGTCCGGGACAGGGGGCAAAGACCCAGTACTTC.

The genes are TRBV11-2 and TRBJ2-4; the match to TRBD2 covers 10 bases. The CDR3 loop spans 18 amino acids. In germline, CDR1 is SGHAT, CDR2 FQNNGV. The junction had 11 bases not matched to a gene; V was cut back by 5 bases and J by 1 base. The CDR3 DNA is TGTGCCAGCAGCCCCTTAGCGGGAGGAAGGCGGGCCAAAAACATTCAGTACTTC. The encoded protein is CASSPLAGGRRAKNIQYF.

The rearrangement links TRBV9 to TRBJ2-3, with D tentatively TRBD2 (5 bases). The V end was cut by 0 bases, the J end by 6 bases, with 20 bases between. Germline lookup yields CDR1 SGDLS and CDR2 YYNGEE. The CDR3 is 17 residues long. The CDR3 reads CASSVGGVGVGADTQYF. The CDR3 DNA reads as TGTGCCAGCAGCGTAGGGGGTGTGGGAGTGGGTGCGGATACGCAGTATTTT.

The chain recombines TRBV14 with TRBJ2-2; tentatively, D is TRBD1 (6 bases). The CDR3 consists of 14 residues. The V and J ends lost 3 bases and 5 bases respectively, with 10 bases between them. From germline, CDR1 is SGHDN and CDR2 FVKESK. CDR3 DNA sequence: TGTGCCAGCAGCCAGCCAGGGGTAACCGGGGAGCTGTTTTTT. Its translation: CASSQPGVTGELFF. The variable domain in full, completed from reference TRBV14 and TRBJ2-2, reads EAGVTQFPSHSVIEKGQTVTLRCDPISGHDNLYWYRRVMGKEIKFLLHFVKESKQDESGMPNNRFLAERTGGTYSTLKVQPAELEDSGVYFCASSQPGVTGELFFGEGSRLTVL.

The chain employs TRBV10-3 and TRBJ2-2, with no clear D. V was cut by 7 bases and J by 6 bases, with 9 bases left in between. The CDR3 runs 12 residues. Germline assignment: CDR1 ENHRY and CDR2 SYGVKD. In nucleotides, the CDR3 is TGTGCCATCAACAGAGGCCCCGGGGAGCTGTTTTTT. This encodes CAINRGPGELFF.

V and J are TRBV6-6 and TRBJ1-2, with D possibly being TRBD1 (6 bases). Germline CDR1 reads MNHNY; CDR2 reads SVGAGI (reference sequence). Trimming pared 4 bases from V and 8 bases from J, leaving 20 bases between. This CDR3 spans 15 amino acids. The DNA for the CDR3 is TGTGCCAGCAGTTTTGAATTTACAGGGCCCAGAGGCTACACCTTC. Its translation: CASSFEFTGPRGYTF.

J is TRBJ2-5 and V is TRBV12-5; the match to TRBD1 covers 9 bases. Trimming took 0 bases from V and 5 from J; bases not matched to a gene: 10. The CDR3 has 17 amino acids. The germline gives CDR1 LGHNT, CDR2 FRNRAP. Here the CDR3 DNA reads TGTGCTAGTGGTTTGGTACAGGAGCCAGGGACAGGGGAGACCCAGTACTTC. This codes for CASGLVQEPGTGETQYF.

The gene calls are TRBV25-1 and TRBJ1-3; D gene uncertain. The CDR3 covers 14 residues. Trimming took 6 bases from V and 0 from J, leaving 9 bases between them. Germline lookup yields CDR1 MGHDK and CDR2 SYGVNS. The CDR3 nucleotides are TGTGCCAGCAGAGACGGGTCCTCTGGAAACACCATATATTTT. This gives the protein CASRDGSSGNTIYF.

This chain connects TRBV18 to TRBJ2-5; D possibly corresponds to TRBD1 (6 bases). CDR3 length: 12 amino acids. V was pared by 6 bases and J by 5 bases, with 10 bases between. In germline, CDR1 is KGHSH, CDR2 LQKENI. The CDR3 DNA is TGTGCCAGCTCTAACCAGGGGGAGACCCAGTACTTC. Protein sequence: CASSNQGETQYF.

Here the CDR3 DNA reads TGTGCCAGCAGTGGAAGTCGTGCAGCGAACACTGAAGCTTTCTTT. Protein product: CASSGSRAANTEAFF. The chain couples TRBV2 to TRBJ1-1; D is ambiguous. V shed 4 bases and J shed 1 base, with 13 bases lying between them. The germline V gene encodes CDR1 SNHLY and CDR2 FYNNEI. There are 15 residues in the CDR3.

The chain uses TRBV4-3 and TRBJ2-3; D remains ambiguous. This CDR3 contains 15 residues. The V and J ends lost 4 bases and 0 bases respectively, with 11 bases between them. Germline CDR1 and CDR2: LGHNA and YSLEER. This CDR3 reads CASSLRMASTDTQYF. The CDR3 nucleotides read TGCGCCAGCAGCCTTAGGATGGCTAGCACAGATACGCAGTATTTT.

The DNA of the CDR3 is TGTGCCAGCAGCTTACCCCCTGGCTCCTTTGGAGGCACAGATACGCAGTATTTT. This sequence encodes CASSLPPGSFGGTDTQYF. The chain couples TRBV7-9 to TRBJ2-3; D is undetermined. The V gene lost 2 bases and the J gene lost 1 base, with 19 bases spanning the gap. There are 18 residues in the CDR3. Germline V lookup: CDR1 SEHNR, CDR2 FQNEAQ (reference sequence).

V and J are TRBV5-1 and TRBJ1-1, with D possibly being TRBD1 (6 bases). The V end lost 4 bases, the J end lost 1 base, and 11 bases lay between the germline ends. The CDR3 is made up of 14 amino acids. Germline V lookup: CDR1 SGHRS, CDR2 YFSETQ. In nucleotides, the CDR3 is TGCGCCAGCAGCCAACACAGGGCGAACACTGAAGCTTTCTTT. Its translation: CASSQHRANTEAFF.

This chain links TRBV5-1 with TRBJ1-1; D not certain. Germline V gene lookup returns CDR1 SGHRS and CDR2 YFSETQ. Trimming stripped 4 bases from V and 6 bases from J, with 22 bases between. The CDR3 is made up of 16 amino acids. The CDR3 DNA sequence: TGCGCCAGCAGCCCCTCTGGAACCGCCGGCCTCCCTGAAGCTTTCTTT. This encodes CASSPSGTAGLPEAFF.

The chain has TRBV28 and TRBJ2-1, with TRBD1 as a possible D gene (5 bases). Germline CDR1 and CDR2: MDHEN and SYDVKM. The V gene lost 5 bases and the J gene lost 0 bases, with 11 bases spanning the gap. This CDR3 is built from 15 residues. The CDR3 protein is CASSGWGSSYNEQFF. The CDR3 DNA follows: TGTGCCAGCAGTGGGTGGGGCAGCTCCTACAATGAGCAGTTCTTC.

The CDR3 sequence is CASSPGQGSRETQYF. CDR3 nucleotide sequence: TGTGCCAGCTCACCGGGACAGGGATCCCGGGAGACCCAGTACTTC. The chain has TRBV18 and TRBJ2-5; 9 nucleotides align to TRBD1. Germline trimming cut 3 bases from V and 5 bases from J; bases unmatched to any gene: 7. Looked up from germline, CDR1 is KGHSH and CDR2 is LQKENI. This CDR3 contains 15 residues.

This clone has just one count. J is TRBJ1-6 and V is TRBV6-6, with D perhaps TRBD1 (6 bases). Trimming removed 8 bases from V and 5 bases from J, with 13 bases in between. Per germline, CDR1 MNHNY and CDR2 SVGAGI (reference sequence). This CDR3 is built from 14 residues. The CDR3 loop reads CASSDRTDNSPLHF. DNA for the CDR3: TGTGCCAGCTCAGACCGGACAGATAATTCACCCCTCCACTTT.